This T cell receptor beta chain was profiled in a study of shared clonotypes between healthy human individuals. Study-wide results and limits: Sequencing depth was a factor that was expected to affect clonotype sharing among donors. It was only blood that was sampled, and tissue repertoires likely differ.

Germline V gene sequence: CDR1 MDHEN, CDR2 SYDVKM. Trimming took off 10 bases at V and 7 bases at J, with 16 bases between the two ends. The CDR3 is 13 residues long. Note on this clone: Its antigen is unknown.

The data were produced by immunoSEQ multiplex PCR, yet TCRdb's version contains in-frame clones alone and is incomplete. Of more than 1,200,000 clones in the sample, 98% are singletons; the top ten hold 0.36%. Input material: naive CD4+ T cells sorted from blood. Subset of the sample: CD45RA+ positively selected. The receptor was derived from a man under 40 in good health. This rearrangement joins TRBV28 to TRBJ1-4; D is possibly TRBD1 (5 bases). DNA for the CDR3: TGTGCCACCCACGTCAGGGTGGGTGAAAAACTGTTTTTT. Translated, it gives CATHVRVGEKLFF. Full variable domain (missing parts from reference TRBV28 and TRBJ1-4): DVKVTQSSRYLVKRTGEKVFLECVQDMDHENMFWYRQDPGLGLRLIYFSYDVKMKEKGDIPEGYSVSREKKERFSLILESASTNQTSMYLCATHVRVGEKLFFGSGTQLSVL.